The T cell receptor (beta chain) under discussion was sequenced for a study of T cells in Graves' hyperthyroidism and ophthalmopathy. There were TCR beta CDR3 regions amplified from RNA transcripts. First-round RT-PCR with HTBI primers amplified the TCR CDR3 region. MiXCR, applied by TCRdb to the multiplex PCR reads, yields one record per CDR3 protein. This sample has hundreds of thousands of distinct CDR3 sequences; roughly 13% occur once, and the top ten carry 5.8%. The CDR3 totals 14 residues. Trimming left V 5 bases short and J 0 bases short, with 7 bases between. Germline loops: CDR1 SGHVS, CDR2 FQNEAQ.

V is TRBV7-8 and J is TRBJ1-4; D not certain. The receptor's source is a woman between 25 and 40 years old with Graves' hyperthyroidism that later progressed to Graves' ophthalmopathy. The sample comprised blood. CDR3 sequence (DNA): TGTGCCAGCAGCCCCAGCGCAACTAATGAAAAACTGTTTTTT. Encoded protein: CASSPSATNEKLFF.